Included here is one T cell receptor (beta chain) sequence, with context. Profiled with immunoSEQ multiplex PCR; TCRdb holds only in-frame clones, not every one. The sample gives about 63,000 clones, roughly 85% of which show up once; roughly 19% is in the top ten. These data belong to a study of blood T cell repertoires in COVID-19. CDR3 size: 14 residues. Germline CDR1 is SGHDT and CDR2 is YYEEEE. J was trimmed by 5 bases and V by 4 bases; bases with no gene match: 9. The sequenced sample consisted of peripheral blood. The receptor comes from a woman of 80 years or more with acute or convalescent COVID-19. V is TRBV5-6 and J is TRBJ2-7, with 7 bases aligning to TRBD1. DNA for the CDR3: TGTGCCAGCAGCGTCTACAGGGGCCGACACGAGCAGTACTTC. Translated, it gives CASSVYRGRHEQYF.